This is a list of T cell receptor beta chains from one sample in a study of blood T cells in healthy people across ages. TCRdb reanalysed the 5' RACE reads using MiXCR and keeps one entry per CDR3 protein. This sample has about 1.8 million distinct CDR3 sequences; about 50% occur once, and the top ten carry roughly 2.1%. Material: blood. The receptors originated from a woman aged 40 to 50 in good health. CDR3s include the opening cysteine and the closing phenylalanine or tryptophan. The D gene is left open where the match is weak. Clone size is not always given. Where it is, it says once, few, many or a class for expanded clones.

J: TRBJ1-5; size: -; V: TRBV20-1; D: -; CDR3: CSARDREGGISNQPQHF; DNA: TGCAGTGCTAGAGATCGGGAAGGGGGAATTAGCAATCAGCCCCAGCATTTT
J: TRBJ2-3; size: -; V: TRBV4-3; D: -; CDR3: CASSQSPSHTQYF; DNA: TGCGCCAGCAGCCAAAGTCCATCCCATACGCAGTATTTT
J: TRBJ2-3; size: -; V: TRBV27; D: -; CDR3: CASSLFGGFADTQYF; DNA: TGTGCCAGCAGTTTATTTGGGGGGTTCGCAGATACGCAGTATTTT
J: TRBJ2-1; size: few; V: TRBV28; D: TRBD1; CDR3: CASSSGQGLNNEQFF; DNA: TGTGCCAGCAGTTCCGGACAGGGGCTGAACAATGAGCAGTTCTTC
J: TRBJ1-4; size: -; V: TRBV20-1; D: -; CDR3: CSAMGRSNEKLFF; DNA: TGCAGTGCTATGGGCAGGTCGAATGAAAAACTGTTTTTT
J: TRBJ2-7; size: -; V: TRBV13; D: -; CDR3: CASRRPGGSGEQYF; DNA: TGTGCCAGCAGAAGACCCGGGGGTTCGGGCGAGCAGTACTTC
J: TRBJ2-6; size: -; V: TRBV11-2; D: -; CDR3: CASSSNLGPDSGANVLTF; DNA: TGTGCCAGCAGCTCCAATTTGGGCCCCGACTCTGGGGCCAACGTCCTGACTTTC
J: TRBJ1-2; size: -; V: TRBV28; D: -; CDR3: CASTSLNRGYTF; DNA: TGTGCCAGCACCTCCTTGAATCGAGGCTACACCTTC
J: TRBJ2-1; size: few; V: TRBV5-6; D: -; CDR3: CASRGAAGPYNEQFF; DNA: TGTGCCAGCCGAGGGGCGGCGGGGCCCTACAATGAGCAGTTCTTC
J: TRBJ2-5; size: -; V: TRBV20-1; D: TRBD2; CDR3: CSAARFGRGGEETQYF; DNA: TGCAGTGCTGCCAGGTTTGGGCGGGGGGGCGAAGAGACCCAGTACTTC
J: TRBJ2-1; size: -; V: TRBV6-5; D: TRBD2; CDR3: CASSYAGGRYEQFF; DNA: TGTGCCAGCAGTTATGCGGGGGGGCGGTATGAGCAGTTCTTC
J: TRBJ2-1; size: -; V: TRBV28; D: -; CDR3: CASQGLYEQFF; DNA: TGTGCCAGTCAAGGTCTGTATGAGCAGTTCTTC
J: TRBJ1-5; size: -; V: TRBV24-1; D: -; CDR3: CATSDSGPSNQPQHF; DNA: TGTGCCACCAGTGATTCCGGCCCTAGCAATCAGCCCCAGCATTTT
J: TRBJ2-7; size: -; V: TRBV11-3; D: TRBD2; CDR3: CASSQTSGGDHNEQYF; DNA: TGTGCCAGCAGCCAAACTAGCGGGGGGGACCACAATGAGCAGTACTTC
J: TRBJ2-7; size: few; V: TRBV6-5; D: TRBD1; CDR3: CASSRTGTLSYEQYF; DNA: TGTGCCAGCAGTAGGACAGGGACTCTCTCCTACGAGCAGTACTTC
J: TRBJ2-3; size: few; V: TRBV4-3; D: TRBD2; CDR3: CASSLTLGRLAGQDTQYF; DNA: TGCGCCAGCAGCCTAACCCTGGGGAGACTAGCGGGGCAAGATACGCAGTATTTT
J: TRBJ2-1; size: -; V: TRBV29-1; D: TRBD2; CDR3: CSVEPGTSLYNEQFF; DNA: TGCAGCGTTGAACCCGGGACTAGTTTATACAATGAGCAGTTCTTC
J: TRBJ2-3; size: -; V: TRBV10-3; D: -; CDR3: CAISESLDTQYF; DNA: TGTGCCATCAGTGAGTCTTTAGATACGCAGTATTTT
J: TRBJ2-7; size: -; V: TRBV5-1; D: TRBD1; CDR3: CASSSQGAFDNEQYF; DNA: TGCGCCAGCAGCTCACAGGGGGCGTTCGACAATGAGCAGTACTTC
J: TRBJ2-3; size: -; V: TRBV6-2/TRBV6-3; D: -; CDR3: CASSYGGGEGSTDTQYF; DNA: TGTGCCAGCAGTTACGGTGGCGGGGAAGGAAGCACAGATACGCAGTATTTT
J: TRBJ2-3; size: few; V: TRBV6-4; D: TRBD2; CDR3: CASSDLAGGPDTQYF; DNA: TGTGCCAGCAGTGACTTAGCGGGGGGGCCAGATACGCAGTATTTT
J: TRBJ1-2; size: few; V: TRBV10-3; D: TRBD1; CDR3: CAISRVGQGRGGYTF; DNA: TGTGCCATCAGTCGGGTGGGACAGGGAAGAGGTGGCTACACCTTC
J: TRBJ2-7; size: -; V: TRBV7-3; D: -; CDR3: CASSLIPHVLDSSYNEQYF; DNA: TGTGCCAGCAGCTTAATTCCCCATGTATTAGACTCCTCCTACAATGAGCAGTACTTC
J: TRBJ2-1; size: few; V: TRBV4-1; D: TRBD2; CDR3: CASSQSSGGVYNEQFF; DNA: TGCGCCAGCAGCCAGAGTAGCGGGGGGGTCTACAATGAGCAGTTCTTC
J: TRBJ2-3; size: -; V: TRBV5-1; D: TRBD1; CDR3: CASSSPLQGALGTDTQYF; DNA: TGCGCCAGCAGCTCGCCTCTCCAGGGGGCGCTTGGCACAGATACGCAGTATTTT
J: TRBJ1-1; size: -; V: TRBV20-1; D: -; CDR3: CSARDSDSFKAFF; DNA: TGCAGTGCTAGAGACTCGGACAGCTTTAAAGCTTTCTTT
J: TRBJ2-1; size: -; V: TRBV20-1; D: TRBD2; CDR3: CSASVGGAYNEQFF; DNA: TGCAGTGCGAGCGTCGGGGGGGCCTACAATGAGCAGTTCTTC
J: TRBJ2-7; size: few; V: TRBV5-1; D: -; CDR3: CASLSANYEQYF; DNA: TGCGCCAGCCTGTCAGCGAATTACGAGCAGTACTTC
J: TRBJ1-6; size: -; V: TRBV20-1; D: -; CDR3: CSAGGHGGSPLHF; DNA: TGCAGTGCTGGGGGTCACGGAGGTTCACCCCTCCACTTT
J: TRBJ2-4; size: few; V: TRBV4-2; D: TRBD2; CDR3: CASSLRLAGENIQYF; DNA: TGTGCCAGCAGCCTAAGACTAGCGGGGGAAAACATTCAGTACTTC
J: TRBJ2-5; size: few; V: TRBV13; D: -; CDR3: CASSLGREQETQYF; DNA: TGTGCCAGCAGCTTAGGCAGGGAGCAAGAGACCCAGTACTTC
J: TRBJ1-6; size: -; V: TRBV6-6; D: -; CDR3: CASSYSIENSPLHF; DNA: TGTGCCAGCAGTTACTCGATCGAAAATTCACCCCTCCACTTT
J: TRBJ2-7; size: once; V: TRBV6-2/TRBV6-3; D: TRBD2; CDR3: CASRSAGLAVYEQYF; DNA: TGTGCCAGCAGGTCCGCTGGACTAGCCGTCTACGAGCAGTACTTC
J: TRBJ1-2; size: -; V: TRBV9; D: TRBD1; CDR3: CASSEVDRGLYGYTF; DNA: TGTGCCAGCAGCGAGGTCGACAGGGGGCTGTATGGCTACACCTTC
J: TRBJ2-4; size: few; V: TRBV5-1; D: -; CDR3: CASSLSPANIQYF; DNA: TGCGCCAGCAGCTTGTCGCCAGCAAACATTCAGTACTTC
J: TRBJ2-1; size: -; V: TRBV4-3; D: TRBD1; CDR3: CASSQARTGQSSYNEQFF; DNA: TGCGCCAGCAGCCAGGCCCGGACAGGGCAAAGCTCCTACAATGAGCAGTTCTTC
J: TRBJ1-2; size: few; V: TRBV29-1; D: -; CDR3: CSASHEGYTF; DNA: TGCAGCGCCTCCCATGAGGGCTACACCTTC
J: TRBJ1-2; size: -; V: TRBV20-1; D: -; CDR3: CSARTGLTFGYTF; DNA: TGCAGTGCTAGGACAGGACTGACTTTTGGCTACACCTTT
J: TRBJ1-2; size: -; V: TRBV18; D: -; CDR3: CASSPRQGHYGYTF; DNA: TGTGCCAGCTCACCGCGGCAGGGGCACTATGGCTACACCTTC
J: TRBJ1-1; size: -; V: TRBV4-2; D: -; CDR3: CASSQVGKAAILDTEAFF; DNA: TGTGCCAGCAGCCAAGTGGGGAAGGCAGCCATCCTGGACACTGAAGCTTTCTTT
J: TRBJ2-3; size: -; V: TRBV4-2; D: TRBD2; CDR3: CASSHGGGATQYF; DNA: TGTGCCAGCAGCCATGGGGGAGGGGCTACGCAGTATTTT
J: TRBJ2-1; size: few; V: TRBV5-1; D: -; CDR3: CASSPPGDSYNEQFF; DNA: TGCGCCAGCAGCCCTCCGGGGGATAGCTACAATGAGCAGTTCTTC
J: TRBJ2-7; size: -; V: TRBV6-1; D: -; CDR3: CAGGTLYEQYF; DNA: TGTGCCGGGGGGACCCTCTACGAGCAGTACTTC
J: TRBJ1-2; size: few; V: TRBV6-5; D: -; CDR3: CASSYKGYGYTF; DNA: TGTGCCAGCAGTTATAAGGGTTATGGCTACACCTTC
J: TRBJ2-4; size: -; V: TRBV27; D: -; CDR3: CASSLMASLAKNIQYF; DNA: TGTGCCAGCAGTTTAATGGCTTCTCTAGCCAAAAACATTCAGTACTTC
J: TRBJ2-1; size: few; V: TRBV27; D: -; CDR3: CATHLRNEQFF; DNA: TGTGCCACACACCTTCGCAATGAGCAGTTCTTC
J: TRBJ2-1; size: -; V: TRBV29-1; D: TRBD2; CDR3: CSVGRTSGGAGEQFF; DNA: TGCAGCGTTGGCAGGACTAGCGGGGGGGCCGGAGAGCAGTTCTTC
J: TRBJ2-2; size: few; V: TRBV4-3; D: -; CDR3: CASSQTDRRTGELFF; DNA: TGCGCCAGCAGCCAGACCGACCGTCGCACCGGGGAGCTGTTTTTT
J: TRBJ1-4; size: once; V: TRBV6-6; D: -; CDR3: CASSYPGGGTNEKLFF; DNA: TGTGCCAGCAGTTACCCCGGTGGGGGAACTAATGAAAAACTGTTTTTT
J: TRBJ1-2; size: few; V: TRBV28; D: TRBD1; CDR3: CASSPPGTGANYGYTF; DNA: TGTGCCAGCAGTCCCCCCGGGACAGGGGCTAACTATGGCTACACCTTC
J: TRBJ2-4; size: few; V: TRBV7-9; D: TRBD1; CDR3: CASSPRRDRGEFGAKNIQYF; DNA: TGTGCCAGCAGCCCACGTCGGGACAGGGGGGAGTTTGGAGCCAAAAACATTCAGTACTTC
J: TRBJ1-2; size: few; V: TRBV5-5; D: -; CDR3: CASSPSPTRTLHYGYTF; DNA: TGTGCCAGCAGCCCCTCGCCCACGAGGACTCTCCACTATGGCTACACCTTC
J: TRBJ1-5; size: -; V: TRBV6-6; D: -; CDR3: CASSYRQGNKPQHF; DNA: TGTGCCAGCAGTTATAGGCAGGGGAATAAGCCCCAGCATTTT
J: TRBJ2-3; size: -; V: TRBV7-2; D: -; CDR3: CASSLTPGTFYTDTQYF; DNA: TGTGCCAGCAGCTTAACCCCCGGGACTTTCTACACAGATACGCAGTATTTT
J: TRBJ2-5; size: -; V: TRBV3-1; D: -; CDR3: CASSQGAAQGRETQYF; DNA: TGTGCCAGCAGCCAAGGGGCAGCACAGGGCCGGGAGACCCAGTACTTC
J: TRBJ2-5; size: -; V: TRBV24-1; D: TRBD2; CDR3: CATSDSPLGLATIEQYF; DNA: TGTGCCACCAGTGATAGTCCCCTGGGACTAGCGACGATTGAGCAGTACTTC
J: TRBJ2-5; size: -; V: TRBV27; D: TRBD2; CDR3: CASSFSGTPRETQYF; DNA: TGTGCCAGCAGCTTTAGCGGGACTCCCCGAGAGACCCAGTACTTC
J: TRBJ2-5; size: -; V: TRBV10-3; D: -; CDR3: CAISEWGEETQYF; DNA: TGTGCCATCAGTGAATGGGGCGAAGAGACCCAGTACTTC